This T cell receptor (beta chain) derives from a study of memory CD4+ T cells and cytomegalovirus serostatus. Study-level information: Donors were healthy Belgian adults, 8 to 10 CMV seropositive and 20 to 30 seronegative.

This clone was observed a few times. TCRdb's table, derived via immunoSEQ multiplex PCR, lists solely in-frame clones and lacks some. Of tens of thousands of clones in the sample, roughly 78% were seen once. The sort gate was single viable CD3+CD4+CD8-CD45RO+ cells for memory CD4+ T cells. Germline lookup yields CDR1 SGHDN and CDR2 FVKESK. The CDR3 has 14 residues. The V end was cut by 4 bases, the J end by 5 bases, with 15 bases between. V is TRBV14 and J is TRBJ2-7, with no clear D. The source of this sequence is an adult in good health and CMV-seronegative. Sequencing was carried out using memory CD4+ T cells from blood. This chain's CDR3 is CASSLAGLPDEQYF. The CDR3 DNA reads TGTGCCAGCAGCCTGGCAGGCCTCCCGGACGAGCAGTACTTC.